These 25 T cell receptor beta chains share one sample of origin, sequenced in a study of cytomegalovirus exposure and HLA in healthy donors (dated by TCRdb to the late 2010s). The protocol used for the library was the immunoSEQ multiplex PCR assay. TCRdb re-hosts the immuneACCESS table, in-frame sequences only. Its copies lack some clones; in the studies checked, an unresolved V gene accounts for under half of them, and the cause for the rest is not known. This sample lists about 79,000 clones; over 85% were detected once. About 3.6% of the sample is held by the ten biggest clonotypes. Sequencing was performed on PBMCs. These receptors came from a woman in her 30s in good health and CMV-seronegative.

V usage is TRBV7-9 and J usage is TRBJ2-7; 11 bases line up with TRBD1. Per germline, CDR1 SEHNR and CDR2 FQNEAQ (reference sequence). This CDR3 has 15 residues. V lost 5 bases and J lost 6; bases outside the gene matches: 9. The CDR3 nucleotides read TGTGCCAGCAGCCCCTCCGGGACAGGGGGTGTCGAGCAGTACTTC. Its protein product is CASSPSGTGGVEQYF.

This chain links TRBV2 with TRBJ1-3; the match to TRBD1 covers 9 bases. The CDR3 contains 15 residues. Germline V lookup: CDR1 SNHLY, CDR2 FYNNEI. The V gene end was trimmed by 3 bases and the J gene end by 4 bases; junction bases not matched to a gene: 4. DNA for the CDR3: TGTGCCAGCAGTGACGGACAGGGGAACGGAAACACCATATATTTT. Its translation: CASSDGQGNGNTIYF.

The gene calls are TRBV7-2 and TRBJ2-1, with D possibly TRBD2 on 6 matching bases. The CDR3 is 11 amino acids. Trimming pared 5 bases from V and 15 bases from J, leaving 14 bases between. The germline V gene has CDR1 SGHTA and CDR2 FQGNSA. The CDR3 is CASSLPGAPFF. In nucleotides, the CDR3 is TGTGCCAGCAGCCTCCCGGGAGCACCGTTCTTC.

V and J are TRBV28 and TRBJ2-7; 7 nucleotides align to TRBD2. This CDR3 is 14 amino acids long. The trim removed 7 bases at V and 0 bases at J, leaving 6 bases unmatched. Germline V gives CDR1 MDHEN, CDR2 SYDVKM. The CDR3 loop is CASNLGGSSYEQYF. The CDR3 nucleotides read TGTGCCAGCAACCTGGGAGGGAGCTCCTACGAGCAGTACTTC.

The J gene is TRBJ1-4, the V gene TRBV9; D not certain. The CDR3 loop spans 15 amino acids. V lost 2 bases, J lost 0 bases, and 8 bases lay in between. Per germline, CDR1 SGDLS and CDR2 YYNGEE. CDR3 DNA sequence: TGTGCCAGCAGCGTCGCTACTTCAACTAATGAAAAACTGTTTTTT. Amino acid sequence: CASSVATSTNEKLFF.

J is TRBJ1-1 and V is TRBV30; D gene ambiguous. CDR3 length: 13 residues. Per germline, CDR1 GTSNPN and CDR2 SVGIG (reference sequence). Trimming removed 0 bases at V and 0 bases at J, with 5 bases between. The CDR3 coding sequence is TGTGCCTGGAGTGTGGGAGTGAACACTGAAGCTTTCTTT. This codes for CAWSVGVNTEAFF.

This clone was observed a single time. The chain has TRBV19 and TRBJ1-2; 7 nucleotides align to TRBD1. Germline CDR1 and CDR2: LNHDA and SQIVND (reference sequence). This CDR3 has 12 residues. In DNA, the CDR3 is TGTGCTATAAGGGACAGATTCCATGGCTACACCTTC. Translation: CAIRDRFHGYTF.

V usage is TRBV6-1 and J usage is TRBJ2-1; D is undetermined. V was clipped by 0 bases and J by 0 bases, with 12 bases between them. Germline V gene lookup returns CDR1 MNHNS and CDR2 SASEGT. There are 17 residues in the CDR3. The CDR3 sequence is CASSEALRVSSYNEQFF. CDR3 nucleotides: TGTGCCAGCAGTGAAGCGCTTCGGGTGAGCTCCTACAATGAGCAGTTCTTC.

Comments on this clone: The same CDR3 can be traced to other DNA sequences in this sample. The V gene is TRBV6-1, the J gene TRBJ2-2; 14 bases align to TRBD2. After removal of 4 bases from V and 8 bases from J, the junction contained 3 bases not matched to a gene. The germline V gene encodes CDR1 MNHNS and CDR2 SASEGT. The CDR3 consists of 15 residues. The CDR3 DNA follows: TGTGCCAGCAGTGGACTAGCGGGGGGGCCGGGGGAGCTGTTTTTT. It encodes CASSGLAGGPGELFF.

The chain couples TRBV19 to TRBJ2-1, with 8 bases identical to TRBD1. Germline V gene sequence: CDR1 LNHDA, CDR2 SQIVND (reference sequence). V lost 4 bases and J lost 8; bases outside the gene matches: 7. The CDR3 length is 14 residues. The CDR3 protein is CASSTGQGPDEQFF. The CDR3 region has the DNA TGTGCCAGTAGTACCGGACAGGGTCCCGATGAGCAGTTCTTC.

This chain links TRBV7-9 with TRBJ1-1; D perhaps matches TRBD1 (6 bases). With 4 bases removed from V and 2 bases from J, the gap between germline ends came to 11 bases. Germline values: CDR1 SEHNR, CDR2 FQNEAQ (reference sequence). The CDR3 is 14 residues long. The CDR3 coding sequence is TGTGCCAGCAGCTCCCGGGACAAAAACACTGAAGCTTTCTTT. Protein product: CASSSRDKNTEAFF. The full variable domain, its missing parts supplied by reference TRBV7-9 and TRBJ1-1, is DTGVSQNPRHKITKRGQNVTFRCDPISEHNRLYWYRQTLGQGPEFLTYFQNEAQLEKSRLLSDRFSAERPKGSFSTLEIQRTEQGDSAMYLCASSSRDKNTEAFFGQGTRLTVV.

This rearrangement joins TRBV2 to TRBJ1-1, with TRBD1 matching 7 bases. The germline V gene encodes CDR1 SNHLY and CDR2 FYNNEI. V lost 3 bases, J lost 1 base, and 8 bases stayed unmatched. This CDR3 region has 16 residues. Written as DNA, the CDR3 is TGTGCCAGCAGTGACTATCAGGGGGGAGGGAACACTGAAGCTTTCTTT. Translation gives CASSDYQGGGNTEAFF. Based on the CDR3 plus reference TRBV2 and TRBJ1-1, the full variable domain is EPEVTQTPSHQVTQMGQEVILRCVPISNHLYFYWYRQILGQKVEFLVSFYNNEISEKSEIFDDQFSVERPDGSNFTLKIRSTKLEDSAMYFCASSDYQGGGNTEAFFGQGTRLTVV.

V gene TRBV7-3 combines with J gene TRBJ2-3, with a possible D match to TRBD1 (5 bases). V was pared by 5 bases and J by 1 base, with 13 bases between. CDR3 length: 15 amino acids. CDR1 SGHTA and CDR2 FQGTGA come from the germline V gene. CDR3 in DNA: TGTGCCAGCAGCGTCGGACAAAAGGGCACAGATACGCAGTATTTT. Translated: CASSVGQKGTDTQYF.

This chain links TRBV28 with TRBJ1-5; no reliable D call. CDR1 MDHEN and CDR2 SYDVKM come from the germline V gene. This CDR3 has 14 amino acids. V lost 7 bases and J 7 bases, leaving 17 bases between the germline ends. CDR3 protein: CASISGPGIQPQHF. The CDR3 nucleotides are TGTGCCAGCATCTCTGGACCGGGGATCCAGCCCCAGCATTTT.

This rearrangement joins TRBV15 to TRBJ2-5, with a possible D match to TRBD2 (5 bases). V was cut by 0 bases and J by 5 bases, with 13 bases left in between. The V gene's germline CDR1 is LNHNV and CDR2 YYDKDF (reference sequence). The CDR3 extends over 15 amino acids. As DNA, the CDR3 is TGTGCCACCAGCAGAGATCGGGGTCACGGGGAGACCCAGTACTTC. This sequence encodes CATSRDRGHGETQYF.

This sequence joins TRBV18 and TRBJ2-5, with 7 bases matching TRBD2. Germline CDR1 and CDR2: KGHSH and LQKENI. With V trimmed by 3 bases and J by 2 bases, 9 bases remained unmatched. This CDR3 region has 16 residues. The CDR3 coding sequence is TGTGCCAGCTCACCCCGGCGGCCGGGAGGACAAGAGACCCAGTACTTC. Amino acids: CASSPRRPGGQETQYF.

The rearrangement uses TRBV7-9 and TRBJ1-2; 7 bases fit TRBD1. Germline CDR1 SEHNR, CDR2 FQNEAQ (reference sequence). The junction had 8 bases not matched to a gene; V was cut back by 7 bases and J by 3 bases. The CDR3 covers 14 residues. This chain's CDR3 is CASTRPGTDYGYTF. CDR3 in DNA: TGTGCCAGCACGAGACCAGGGACAGACTATGGCTACACCTTC.

This rearrangement joins TRBV15 to TRBJ1-2; tentative D call: TRBD1 (5 bases). Germline V gene data show CDR1 as LNHNV and CDR2 as YYDKDF (reference sequence). V was clipped by 0 bases and J by 1 base, with 6 bases between them. The CDR3 spans 14 residues. The CDR3 protein is CATSREGGNYGYTF. Here the CDR3 DNA reads TGTGCCACCAGCAGAGAGGGGGGTAACTATGGCTACACCTTC.

The CDR3 reads CASRGGDTEAFF. DNA for the CDR3: TGTGCCAGCAGGGGAGGGGACACTGAAGCTTTCTTT. The V and J genes are TRBV6-5 and TRBJ1-1, with a tentative D call TRBD1 (5 bases). V lost 6 bases and J lost 3, with 8 bases in between. The CDR3 is made up of 12 amino acids. Looked up from germline, CDR1 is MNHEY and CDR2 is SVGAGI.

The J gene is TRBJ2-1, the V gene TRBV9; 7 nucleotides align to TRBD1. In germline, CDR1 is SGDLS, CDR2 YYNGEE. This CDR3 spans 16 amino acids. The trim removed 0 bases at V and 4 bases at J, leaving 7 bases unmatched. For the CDR3, the DNA is TGTGCCAGCAGCGTAGAGGACAGGCTCCTGTACAATGAGCAGTTCTTC. Its protein product is CASSVEDRLLYNEQFF.

This clone was recorded once. This chain connects TRBV30 to TRBJ1-5; D remains unclear. The CDR3 has 13 amino acids. Between the trimmed V and J ends, which lost 3 bases and 1 base, there was a span of 7 bases. Germline-derived CDR1 and CDR2 are GTSNPN and SVGIG (reference sequence). The CDR3 loop reads CAWSVGSNQPQHF. DNA of the CDR3: TGTGCCTGGAGCGTCGGGAGCAATCAGCCCCAGCATTTT.

The genes are TRBV6-9 and TRBJ1-2; tentatively, D is TRBD1 (5 bases). The germline V and J ends were trimmed by 0 bases and 4 bases, with 15 bases remaining between them. The CDR3 spans 16 residues. Looked up from germline, CDR1 is MNHGY and CDR2 is SVAAGI. As DNA, the CDR3 is TGTGCCAGCAGTTATTCGAGCCAGGGTAGTTCCTATGGCTACACCTTC. This sequence encodes CASSYSSQGSSYGYTF.

The chain links TRBV2 to TRBJ2-5; 10 nucleotides agree with TRBD2. J gave up 4 bases and V 6 bases, and 2 bases lay outside the gene matches. The CDR3 is made up of 13 amino acids. CDR1 SNHLY and CDR2 FYNNEI come from the germline V gene. The CDR3 DNA reads as TGTGCCAGCAGAATAGCGGGGGGAGAGACCCAGTACTTC. Its translation is CASRIAGGETQYF.

This clone has more than one count but fewer than ten. J is TRBJ1-6 and V is TRBV2; maybe TRBD1 (6 bases). Trimming shortened V by 3 bases and J by 7 bases, and 10 bases separated the two germline ends. The CDR3 extends over 14 amino acids. Germline CDR1 SNHLY, CDR2 FYNNEI. DNA for the CDR3: TGTGCCAGCAGTGAGTACAGGGACAATTCACCCCTCCACTTT. Its protein product is CASSEYRDNSPLHF. The full variable domain, with the rest looked up from reference TRBV2 and TRBJ1-6, is EPEVTQTPSHQVTQMGQEVILRCVPISNHLYFYWYRQILGQKVEFLVSFYNNEISEKSEIFDDQFSVERPDGSNFTLKIRSTKLEDSAMYFCASSEYRDNSPLHFGNGTRLTVT.

This sequence joins TRBV5-1 and TRBJ2-7; 14 bases are shared with TRBD2. The CDR3 contains 19 residues. With V trimmed by 9 bases and J by 4 bases, 21 bases remained unmatched. From germline, CDR1 is SGHRS and CDR2 YFSETQ. CDR3 coding DNA: TGCGCCACCGCCTTATACCCCCGACTAGCGGGAGGGTGTTGGTACGAGCAGTACTTC. It is translated as CATALYPRLAGGCWYEQYF.